The 20 T cell receptor beta chains below were found in one sample sequenced in a study of regulatory T cells in long-lasting Graves disease. Time point specified: newly diagnosed GD, antithyroid drugs for less than 3 months. Scientists built the TCR library using RNA that was extracted from PBMCs. Arm-PCR of CDR3 regions and iRepertoire HTBI primers were used to build TCR beta libraries. Each CDR3 protein is one row after TCRdb ran MiXCR on the multiplex PCR reads. The repertoire holds 620,000 or so distinct CDR3 sequences, with 16% as singletons. The same specimen was also included in a second study, on T cells in Graves' hyperthyroidism and ophthalmopathy.

The sequencing here drew on peripheral blood mononuclear cells (PBMCs), taken at new diagnosis, from a patient treated with antithyroid drugs. These receptors all come from a woman in her twenties or thirties with Graves disease.

This clonotype has a count of ten or more. The gene calls are TRBV6-2 or TRBV6-3 and TRBJ1-5; TRBD1 aligns across 7 bases. Germline V gene sequence: CDR1 MNHEY, CDR2 SVGEGT. The CDR3 totals 13 residues. Trimming cost V 6 bases and J 3 bases; bases outside gene matches: 2. Written as DNA, the CDR3 is TGTGCCAGCAGCGGACAGGCCAATCAGCCCCAGCATTTT. Its translation is CASSGQANQPQHF.

This clonotype occurred many times. This rearrangement joins TRBV28 to TRBJ1-5; TRBD1 matches 10 bases. V lost 4 bases to trimming and J lost 6 bases; unmatched junction nucleotides: 12. Germline V lookup: CDR1 MDHEN, CDR2 SYDVKM. This CDR3 region has 17 residues. The CDR3 DNA reads as TGTGCCAGCAGTTCCACGGCGGGGAGACAGGGGGCTCAGCCCCAGCATTTT. Its translation: CASSSTAGRQGAQPQHF.

In this sample, this clonotype turned up a few times. The genes are TRBV7-9 and TRBJ1-1, with D unresolved. Germline V gives CDR1 SEHNR, CDR2 FQNEAQ (reference sequence). The CDR3 extends over 15 amino acids. The V and J ends lost 5 bases and 0 bases respectively, with 13 bases between them. The CDR3 sequence is CASSTGDKMNTEAFF. For the CDR3, the DNA is TGTGCCAGCAGCACGGGAGATAAAATGAACACTGAAGCTTTCTTT.

Regarding this clonotype: The CDR3 ends on some other residue instead of the conserved phenylalanine or tryptophan, so this is likely a read error. The chain employs TRBV12-3 or TRBV12-4 and TRBJ2-7; TRBD1 agrees at 7 bases. The CDR3 has 14 amino acids. The V and J ends lost 6 bases and 2 bases, in that order; junction bases with no gene match: 7. CDR3 nucleotides: TGTGCCAGCAGGGCTGCCGACAGGGCCTACGAGCAGTACCTC. It specifies CASRAADRAYEQYL.

This clonotype was detected many times. J is TRBJ1-1 and V is TRBV7-9, with TRBD1 matching over 8 bases. The V segment lost 6 bases and the J segment 5 bases; nucleotides outside the gene matches: 8. The length of the CDR3 is 14 residues. Germline CDR1 and CDR2: SEHNR and FQNEAQ (reference sequence). CDR3 amino acids: CASRTAGGVTEAFF. In DNA form, the CDR3 reads TGTGCCAGCAGGACCGCAGGGGGCGTGACTGAAGCTTTCTTT.

The gene calls are TRBV2 and TRBJ1-3; no reliable D call. V gave up 5 bases and J gave up 13 bases, with 12 bases separating them. The CDR3 length is 11 residues. Looked up from germline, CDR1 is SNHLY and CDR2 is FYNNEI. The CDR3 DNA is TGTGCCAGCAGTCTCGACCGGGATATATATTTT. Residues: CASSLDRDIYF. The full variable domain, its missing parts supplied by reference TRBV2 and TRBJ1-3, is EPEVTQTPSHQVTQMGQEVILRCVPISNHLYFYWYRQILGQKVEFLVSFYNNEISEKSEIFDDQFSVERPDGSNFTLKIRSTKLEDSAMYFCASSLDRDIYFGEGSWLTVV.

This clonotype was recorded a few times. The J gene is TRBJ1-2, the V gene TRBV25-1; no clear D gene. The CDR3 is made up of 15 amino acids. Trimming shortened V by 5 bases and J by 8 bases, and 21 bases separated the two germline ends. Germline CDR1 MGHDK, CDR2 SYGVNS. The CDR3 nucleotides are TGTGCCAGCAGTTCGACCGGGCCCTCAGGAGGGGGCTACACCTTC. This encodes CASSSTGPSGGGYTF.

This clonotype was observed once. A much larger clone is a single base away; this may be a read error. The V call is TRBV3-1, the J call TRBJ2-5, with D unclear. V was pared by 1 base and J by 7 bases, with 4 bases between. CDR1 and CDR2 (germline): LGHDT, YNNKEL (reference sequence). The CDR3 has 11 residues. The CDR3 nucleotides are TGTGCCAGCAGCCAAGTAGGGACCCAGTACTTC. Translated, it gives CASSQVGTQYF.

This clonotype was detected ten times or more. This rearrangement joins TRBV10-3 to TRBJ1-2; unclear D gene. V lost 0 bases and J lost 7, with 18 bases in between. CDR1 is ENHRY and CDR2 is SYGVKD in the germline V gene. The CDR3 consists of 16 residues. The CDR3, as DNA: TGTGCCATCAGTGAGTCGATTTTCATGAATGGCGTTGGCTACACCTTC. Amino acid sequence: CAISESIFMNGVGYTF.

This clonotype was seen at least ten times. CDR3 sequence: CASSAPGPPRATNEKLFF. The CDR3 nucleotides are TGTGCCAGCAGTGCCCCGGGACCGCCCCGCGCAACTAATGAAAAACTGTTTTTT. This chain links TRBV28 with TRBJ1-4; perhaps TRBD1 as D (5 bases). This CDR3 region has 18 residues. The germline CDR1 and CDR2 sequences are MDHEN and SYDVKM. Trimming removed 5 bases at V and 0 bases at J, with 19 bases between.

This clonotype was seen repeatedly, ten times or more. The chain couples TRBV7-8 to TRBJ2-1, with D tentatively TRBD2 (6 bases). CDR1 is SGHVS, CDR2 FQNEAQ, per germline. This CDR3 contains 16 residues. The V end was cut by 2 bases, the J end by 6 bases, with 17 bases between. This CDR3 is CASSLRPNRERNEQFF. The CDR3 DNA follows: TGTGCCAGCAGCTTAAGGCCAAACCGGGAGCGCAATGAGCAGTTCTTC. The full variable domain, completed using reference TRBV7-8 and TRBJ2-1, is GAGVSQSPRYKVAKRGQDVALRCDPISGHVSLFWYQQALGQGPEFLTYFQNEAQLDKSGLPSDRFFAERPEGSVSTLKIQRTQQEDSAVYLCASSLRPNRERNEQFFGPGTRLTVL.

The chain links TRBV7-9 to TRBJ1-2; 7 bases align to TRBD1. This CDR3 contains 18 residues. Germline loops: CDR1 SEHNR, CDR2 FQNEAQ (reference sequence). Trimming removed 2 bases from V and 4 bases from J; junction bases left unmatched: 16. The CDR3 DNA reads as TGTGCCAGCAGCTTATTGGGCGGGGGGACAGCGTCTATCTATGGCTACACCTTC. Translating it yields CASSLLGGGTASIYGYTF.

This clonotype was picked up a small number of times. The chain recombines TRBV5-1 with TRBJ1-1; 9 bases are shared with TRBD1. With 0 bases clipped from V and 0 bases from J, the junction kept 3 bases outside the gene matches. There are 16 residues in the CDR3. CDR1 is SGHRS and CDR2 is YFSETQ in the germline V gene. The CDR3, as DNA: TGCGCCAGCAGCTTGGTGGGGACAGGGCTGAACACTGAAGCTTTCTTT. It specifies CASSLVGTGLNTEAFF.

This clonotype was detected a few times. The chain couples TRBV5-5 to TRBJ1-1; possible D gene TRBD1, 5 bases. Trimming removed 1 base at V and 6 bases at J, with 10 bases between. CDR1 is SGHKS and CDR2 is YYEKEE in the germline V gene (reference sequence). CDR3 length: 13 residues. The CDR3 loop reads CASSLWGTAEAFF. In DNA form, the CDR3 reads TGTGCCAGCAGCTTGTGGGGGACTGCTGAAGCTTTCTTT.

The genes are TRBV3-1 and TRBJ2-3, with 7 bases identical to TRBD2. This CDR3 has 16 amino acids. V lost 5 bases, J lost 4 bases, and 12 bases stayed unmatched. CDR1 and CDR2 (germline): LGHDT, YNNKEL (reference sequence). Here the CDR3 DNA reads TGTGCCAGCAGCGAAGGTACGGGACTATTGGCAGATACGCAGTATTTT. Protein product: CASSEGTGLLADTQYF.

This clonotype was seen repeatedly, ten times or more. This sequence joins TRBV7-9 and TRBJ2-1, with 12 bases fitting TRBD2. Trimming cost V 10 bases and J 7 bases; bases outside gene matches: 8. The germline V gene has CDR1 SEHNR and CDR2 FQNEAQ (reference sequence). This CDR3 spans 14 amino acids. In DNA, the CDR3 is TGTGCCACCGAAAGACTAGCGGGAGATAATGAGCAGTTCTTC. This encodes CATERLAGDNEQFF.

This clonotype appeared many times. The chain has TRBV5-1 and TRBJ2-1; 9 nucleotides match TRBD2. This CDR3 has 16 amino acids. Germline V gene data show CDR1 as SGHRS and CDR2 as YFSETQ. J was trimmed by 8 bases and V by 4 bases; bases with no gene match: 13. As DNA, the CDR3 is TGCGCCAGCAGCCTGACCCCTAGCGGGGTTAGCGATGAGCAGTTCTTC. It codes for CASSLTPSGVSDEQFF.

The chain combines TRBV3-1 with TRBJ2-1; either TRBD1 or TRBD2 may fit D (5 bases each). The J call is in doubt because the DNA end fits TRBJ2-4 better. The CDR3 covers 14 residues. Germline CDR1 and CDR2: LGHDT and YNNKEL (reference sequence). CDR3 in amino acids: CASSPWGAKNIQYF. The CDR3 DNA reads as TGTGCCAGCAGCCCTTGGGGGGCCAAAAACATTCAGTACTTC.

This clonotype showed up just a few times. The gene calls are TRBV19 and TRBJ1-5; 7 nucleotides match TRBD1. CDR1 is LNHDA and CDR2 is SQIVND in the germline V gene (reference sequence). CDR3 length equals 13 residues. Trimming cost V 8 bases and J 4 bases; bases outside gene matches: 5. The CDR3 region is CASYPGQNQPQHF. The CDR3 nucleotides read TGTGCCAGTTATCCGGGACAGAATCAGCCCCAGCATTTT.

This clonotype was counted a few times. The V call is TRBV5-1, the J call TRBJ2-7, with D tentatively TRBD1 (5 bases). CDR1 and CDR2 (germline): SGHRS, YFSETQ. V lost 3 bases and J 0 bases, leaving 10 bases between the germline ends. The CDR3 is made up of 14 amino acids. In DNA, the CDR3 is TGCGCCAGCAGCTCGACAGATAGCTCCTACGAGCAGTACTTC. It translates to CASSSTDSSYEQYF.